The T cell receptor (beta chain) under discussion was sequenced for a study of blood T cell repertoires in COVID-19 (TCRdb year 2020). A note on the overall study: Collaborator samples came from the United States, Italy and Spain and covered acute and convalescent phases of COVID-19. The repertoires were released in a freely available public database meant as a resource for research on the immune response to SARS-CoV-2. The prospective study material was composed of cDNA or gDNA derived from T cells, B-cell-depleted T cells, or PBMCs. The sample metadata nearly always contained a de-identified subject ID, COVID-19 status, age in years and sex. Subjects who had been exposed to COVID-19, were actively infected with it, or had recovered from it provided the deeply sampled blood TCRbeta repertoires that made up the dataset. Where HLA class I and class II types were available, the types were taken from metadata supplied by the sample provider, not from assay-based typing. The samples were drawn from two sources: the first 160 participants of the ongoing ImmuneRACE study, and approximately 1,300 subjects contributed by 6 global collaborators. Broad study findings and their caveats: Clinical and demographic metadata were provided uncurated, with the amount varying by source and participant.

Another Seattle source contributed samples from volunteer blood donors who had recovered from COVID-19. Collaborating institutions collected whole blood in K2EDTA tubes following their own protocols. For TCRbeta analysis, collaborators shipped samples in one of three forms: frozen whole blood, isolated PBMCs, or DNA extracted from either of those sample types. A remark on this clone: Its recognized antigen is unknown. No base-level quality is on record; no much larger clone is a single base apart.

The cysteine opens and the phenylalanine closes a CDR3 of 17 amino acids. Only the CDR3 DNA is retained, 51 bases long and in frame from the first base. Here V drops 3 bases and J drops 0 bases, and the junction holds 5 bases not matched to any gene. CDR1 is given as MGHRA and CDR2 as YSYEKL, both from the germline V gene. TCRbeta CDR3 regions were amplified from genomic DNA by means of the immunoSEQ Assay, a bias-controlled multiplex PCR. As for how the authors treated the data: The number of nucleated cells in each sample was estimated from the amplification of reference gene primers within the assay. To quantify the absolute abundance of each unique TCRbeta CDR3 rearrangement, sequence reads were collapsed and filtered. Productive Simpson clonality was computed per sample as the square root of Simpson's diversity index over productive rearrangements. The table comes from immuneACCESS by way of TCRdb, which keeps in-frame sequences with V and J called. Part of the clones is missing from these tables; in studies checked, under half for an unresolved V gene and the rest for unknown reasons. From that table come the V and J calls and clone size; the DNA was used to work out D and trimming. A total of some 120,000 clones appear in this sample, almost 85% of them only once. The top ten constitute roughly an eighth of the sample.

Sequenced input: peripheral blood. This clonotype was obtained from a woman in her twenties or thirties who had recovered from COVID-19. The chain couples TRBV4-1 to TRBJ1-4; 9 central nucleotides agree with TRBD1. The nucleotides are TGCGCCAGCAGCCAGCTGGACAGGGGCGCAACTAATGAAAAACTGTTTTTT. It translates to CASSQLDRGATNEKLFF.